This T cell receptor beta chain was observed in a study of PD-1 blockade in classical Hodgkin lymphoma. Germline values: CDR1 LNHNV, CDR2 YYDKDF (reference sequence). Trimming cost V 2 bases and J 1 base, with 4 bases left between them. The CDR3 has 13 residues. A note on this clone: The antigen remains unidentified.

This table comes from immunoSEQ multiplex PCR, and its TCRdb copy is limited to in-frame clones, with some not included. The sample shows 35,000 to 50,000 clones, 65% to 70% of them seen only once. Noted time point: cycle 4 day 1 (C4D1), after more than five weeks of nivolumab. There was relapse after autologous stem cell transplantation in every patient, and there was variation in brentuximab vedotin exposure. Study-level results: Repertoire differences have undefined causes, possibly disease activity or prior therapy. Patients excluded were those beginning nivolumab under 1 year after ASCT. Patients newly diagnosed and complete responders had comparable baseline diversity. A significant rise in TCR diversity was seen by C4D1 for CD4+ cells but not for CD8+ cells.

The rearrangement joins TRBV15 to TRBJ2-3; D gene ambiguous. Source: peripheral blood mononuclear cells (PBMCs), taken before the fourth cycle of nivolumab. This sequence was found in a human donor with classical Hodgkin lymphoma. Here the CDR3 DNA reads TGTGCCACCAGCAGACTAGGCACAGATACGCAGTATTTT. Amino acid sequence: CATSRLGTDTQYF. Together with reference TRBV15 and TRBJ2-3, the CDR3 gives the full variable domain: DAMVIQNPRYQVTQFGKPVTLSCSQTLNHNVMYWYQQKSSQAPKLLFHYYDKDFNNEADTPDNFQSRRPNTSFCFLDIRSPGLGDTAMYLCATSRLGTDTQYFGPGTRLTVL.